These 3 T cell receptor beta chains were sequenced from one sample in a study of chemoradiotherapy in HPV16-positive cancers (dated by TCRdb to the early 2020s). Libraries were constructed by the immunoSEQ multiplex PCR assay. TCRdb holds this immuneACCESS table with in-frame rearrangements only. Some clones are missing; in checked studies, unresolved V genes explain under half, and the rest has no known cause. This sample gives some 9,300 clones in total; approximately 70% of them show up just once. The ten largest clones represent approximately 14% of the sample. The biological material was taken from a patient who underwent chemoradiotherapy. These receptors all stem from a human donor with HPV-associated anogenital cancer.

V is TRBV19 and J is TRBJ2-5; 9 nucleotides line up with TRBD2. Germline V lookup: CDR1 LNHDA, CDR2 SQIVND (reference sequence). The CDR3 is 17 residues long. V trimming: 3 bases; J trimming: 3 bases; junction bases outside the gene matches: 11. The CDR3 nucleotides read TGTGCCAGTAGTATCAATAGCGGGGGTAGAATTAAAGAGACCCAGTACTTC. The encoded protein is CASSINSGGRIKETQYF.

The chain has TRBV5-1 and TRBJ2-3; TRBD2 matches at 12 bases. Looked up from germline, CDR1 is SGHRS and CDR2 is YFSETQ. Trimming took 1 base from V and 4 from J; bases not matched to a gene: 4. The CDR3 is 16 residues long. This chain's CDR3 is CASSLLPSGGADTQYF. The CDR3 DNA reads as TGCGCCAGCAGCTTGTTACCTAGCGGGGGGGCAGATACGCAGTATTTT.

This clone was seen more than once but under ten times. The rearrangement uses TRBV5-8 and TRBJ1-4; no firm D call. CDR1 is SGHTS and CDR2 is YDEGEE in the germline V gene. CDR3 length: 15 residues. V shed 2 bases and J shed 4 bases, with 12 bases lying between them. The CDR3 loop is CASSFGRSGNEKLFF. The CDR3 nucleotides read TGTGCCAGCAGCTTTGGAAGATCGGGTAATGAAAAACTGTTTTTT.